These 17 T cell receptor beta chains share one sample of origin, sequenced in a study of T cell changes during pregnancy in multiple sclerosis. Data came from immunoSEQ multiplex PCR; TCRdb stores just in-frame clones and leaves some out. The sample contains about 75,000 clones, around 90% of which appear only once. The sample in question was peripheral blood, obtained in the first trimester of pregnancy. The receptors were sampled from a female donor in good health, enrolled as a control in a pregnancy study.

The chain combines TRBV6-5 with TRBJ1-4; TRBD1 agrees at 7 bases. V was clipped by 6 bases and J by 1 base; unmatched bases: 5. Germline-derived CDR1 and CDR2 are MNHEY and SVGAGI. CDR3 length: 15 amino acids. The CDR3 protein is CASRSPGGTNEKLFF. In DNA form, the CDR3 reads TGTGCCAGCAGATCCCCAGGGGGAACTAATGAAAAACTGTTTTTT.

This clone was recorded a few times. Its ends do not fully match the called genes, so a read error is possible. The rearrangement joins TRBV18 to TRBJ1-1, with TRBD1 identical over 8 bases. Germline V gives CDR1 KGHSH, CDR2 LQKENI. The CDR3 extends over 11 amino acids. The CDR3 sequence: CASSLDRDSSF. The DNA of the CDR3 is TGTGCCAGCTCACTGGACAGGGACAGTTCCTTT. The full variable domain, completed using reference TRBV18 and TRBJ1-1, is NAGVMQNPRHLVRRRGQEARLRCSPMKGHSHVYWYRQLPEEGLKFMVYLQKENIIDESGMPKERFSAEFPKEGPSILRIQQVVRGDSAAYFCASSLDRDSSFGQGTRLTVV.

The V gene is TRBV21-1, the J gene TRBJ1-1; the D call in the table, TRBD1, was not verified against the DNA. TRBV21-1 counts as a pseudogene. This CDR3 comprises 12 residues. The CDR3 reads CASSAGTGEAFF. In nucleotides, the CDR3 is TGTGCCAGCAGCGCAGGGACAGGGGAAGCTTTCTTT.

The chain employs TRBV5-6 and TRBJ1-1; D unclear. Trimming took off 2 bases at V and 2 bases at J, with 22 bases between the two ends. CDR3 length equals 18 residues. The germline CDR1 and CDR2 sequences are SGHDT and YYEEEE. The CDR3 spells CASSFARGQRTLNTEAFF. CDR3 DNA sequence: TGTGCCAGCAGCTTCGCTCGAGGGCAGCGAACTTTAAACACTGAAGCTTTCTTT.

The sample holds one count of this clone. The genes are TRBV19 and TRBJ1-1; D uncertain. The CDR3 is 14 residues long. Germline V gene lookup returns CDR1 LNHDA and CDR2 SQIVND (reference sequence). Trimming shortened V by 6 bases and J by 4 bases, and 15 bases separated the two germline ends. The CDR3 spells CASSGRALLTEAFF. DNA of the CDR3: TGTGCCAGTAGCGGGAGGGCGCTTCTCACTGAAGCTTTCTTT.

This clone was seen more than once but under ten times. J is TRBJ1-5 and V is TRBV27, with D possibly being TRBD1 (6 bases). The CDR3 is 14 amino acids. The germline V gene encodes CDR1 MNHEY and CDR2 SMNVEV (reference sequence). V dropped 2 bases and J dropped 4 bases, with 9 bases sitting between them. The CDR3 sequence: CASSLAGANQPQHF. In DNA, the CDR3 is TGTGCCAGCAGTTTAGCAGGGGCGAATCAGCCCCAGCATTTT.

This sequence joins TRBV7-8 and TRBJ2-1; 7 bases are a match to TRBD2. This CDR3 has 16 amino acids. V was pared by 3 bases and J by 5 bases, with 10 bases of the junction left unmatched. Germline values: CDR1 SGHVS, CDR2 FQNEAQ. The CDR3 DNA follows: TGTGCCAGCAGCTTTCTAGCGGCGGGACGAGACAATGAGCAGTTCTTC. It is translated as CASSFLAAGRDNEQFF.

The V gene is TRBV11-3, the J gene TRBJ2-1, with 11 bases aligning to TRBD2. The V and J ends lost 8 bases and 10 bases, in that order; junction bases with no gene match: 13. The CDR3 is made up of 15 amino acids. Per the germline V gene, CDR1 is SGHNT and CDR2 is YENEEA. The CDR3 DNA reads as TGTGCCAGCTCCCGGGCTGGTCTAGCGGGGGGCGAGCAGTTCTTC. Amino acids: CASSRAGLAGGEQFF.

CDR3 amino acids: CASSDPSGGMETQYF. CDR3 bases: TGCGCCAGCAGCGACCCCTCGGGGGGCATGGAGACCCAGTACTTC. The rearrangement links TRBV5-1 to TRBJ2-5; D possibly corresponds to TRBD2 (7 bases). CDR1 and CDR2 (germline): SGHRS, YFSETQ. This CDR3 has 15 residues. The ends were cut back, 4 bases at V and 5 bases at J, with 18 bases in the middle.

CDR3 nucleotides: TGCGCCAGCAGCCTTTCAACAGGGTTTTCCTACGAGCAGTACTTC. Translated, it gives CASSLSTGFSYEQYF. This chain connects TRBV4-3 to TRBJ2-7; possibly TRBD1 for D (6 bases). CDR3 length equals 15 residues. Germline lookup yields CDR1 LGHNA and CDR2 YSLEER. The V end was cut by 4 bases, the J end by 1 base, with 14 bases between.

DNA for the CDR3: TGTGCCAGCAGTTCCTACAGGGTGCGTGAAGCTTTCTTT. It yields the protein CASSSYRVREAFF. The V and J genes are TRBV6-5 and TRBJ1-1; possible D gene TRBD1, 6 bases. CDR1 is MNHEY, CDR2 SVGAGI, per germline. Trimming left V 4 bases short and J 7 bases short, with 13 bases between. The CDR3 consists of 13 residues.

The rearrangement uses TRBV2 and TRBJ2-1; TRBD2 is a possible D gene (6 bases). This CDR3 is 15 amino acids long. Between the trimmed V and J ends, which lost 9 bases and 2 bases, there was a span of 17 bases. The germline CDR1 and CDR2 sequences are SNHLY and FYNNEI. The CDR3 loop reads CASTSTGTAYNEQFF. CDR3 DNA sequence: TGTGCCAGTACTTCTACCGGGACTGCCTACAATGAGCAGTTCTTC.

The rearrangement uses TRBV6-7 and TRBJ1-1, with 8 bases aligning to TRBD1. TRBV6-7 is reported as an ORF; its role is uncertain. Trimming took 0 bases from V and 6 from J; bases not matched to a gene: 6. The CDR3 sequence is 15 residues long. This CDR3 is CASSYSSTGDAEAFF. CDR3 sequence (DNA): TGTGCCAGCAGTTACTCCTCGACAGGGGACGCTGAAGCTTTCTTT.

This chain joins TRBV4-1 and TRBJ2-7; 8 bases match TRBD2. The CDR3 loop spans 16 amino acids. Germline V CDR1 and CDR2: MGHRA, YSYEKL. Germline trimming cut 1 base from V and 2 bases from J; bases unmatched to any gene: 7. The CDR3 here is CASSQGFVAGPYEQYF. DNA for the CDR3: TGCGCCAGCAGCCAAGGTTTTGTAGCGGGGCCCTACGAGCAGTACTTC.

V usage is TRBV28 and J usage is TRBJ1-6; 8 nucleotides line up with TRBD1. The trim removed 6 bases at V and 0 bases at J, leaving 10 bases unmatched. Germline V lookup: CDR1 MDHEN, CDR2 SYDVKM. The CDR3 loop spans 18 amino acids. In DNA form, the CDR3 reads TGTGCCAGCAGGGGCAGGGGGCAGGAGGGCTCCTATAATTCACCCCTCCACTTT. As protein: CASRGRGQEGSYNSPLHF.

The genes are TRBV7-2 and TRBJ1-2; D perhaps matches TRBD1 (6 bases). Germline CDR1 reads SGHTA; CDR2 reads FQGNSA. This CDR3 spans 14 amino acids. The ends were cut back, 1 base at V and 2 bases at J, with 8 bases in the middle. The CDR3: CASSLVGANYGYTF. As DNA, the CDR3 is TGTGCCAGCAGCTTAGTGGGGGCCAACTATGGCTACACCTTC.

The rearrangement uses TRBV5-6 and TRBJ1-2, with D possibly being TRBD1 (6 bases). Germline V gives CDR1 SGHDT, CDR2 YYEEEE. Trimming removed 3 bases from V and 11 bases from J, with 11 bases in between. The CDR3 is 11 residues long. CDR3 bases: TGTGCCAGCAGCTGGGACAAAAAGTACACCTTC. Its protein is CASSWDKKYTF.